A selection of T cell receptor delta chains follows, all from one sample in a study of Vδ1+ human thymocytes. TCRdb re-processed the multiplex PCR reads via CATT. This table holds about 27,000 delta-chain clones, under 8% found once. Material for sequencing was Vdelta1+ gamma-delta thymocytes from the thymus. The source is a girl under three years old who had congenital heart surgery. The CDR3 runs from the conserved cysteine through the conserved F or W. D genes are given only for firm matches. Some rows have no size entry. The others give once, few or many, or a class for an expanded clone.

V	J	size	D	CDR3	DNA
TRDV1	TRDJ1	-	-	CALGECLPRLQWYSTDKLIF	TGTGCTCTTGGGGAGTGCCTTCCACGGCTACAGTGGTACTCTACCGATAAACTCATCTTT
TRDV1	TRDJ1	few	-	CALGERFLFPSGSYTDKLIF	TGTGCTCTTGGGGAACGGTTCCTGTTCCCATCGGGGTCATACACCGATAAACTCATCTTT
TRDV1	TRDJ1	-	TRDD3	CALGEEDRRGITDKLIF	TGTGCTCTTGGGGAAGAAGACCGCCGGGGGATAACCGATAAACTCATCTTT
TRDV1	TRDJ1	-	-	CALGKIPGTGTDKLIF	TGTGCTCTTGGGAAAATTCCCGGTACTGGGACAGATAAACTCATCTTT
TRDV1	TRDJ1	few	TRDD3	CALGEWALKGPNWGHKLIF	TGTGCTCTTGGGGAATGGGCCCTTAAAGGGCCCAACTGGGGTCATAAACTCATCTTT
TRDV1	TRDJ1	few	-	CALGEQGTPGPSPCDKLIF	TGTGCTCTTGGGGAACAAGGGACCCCTGGGCCCTCTCCCTGCGATAAACTCATCTTT
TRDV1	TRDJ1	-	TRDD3	CALGERGLGERTKLIF	TGTGCTCTTGGGGAACGAGGGCTGGGGGAAAGAACTAAACTCATCTTT
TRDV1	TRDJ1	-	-	CALGERRGGFTLLLTTTGKLIF	TGTGCTCTTGGGGAAAGAAGGGGAGGGTTTACGTTACTACTGACAACAACTGGGAAACTCATCTTT
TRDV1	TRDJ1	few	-	CALGVPTAGECSGNTDKLIF	TGTGCTCTTGGGGTACCTACAGCGGGGGAATGCTCTGGAAACACCGATAAACTCATCTTT
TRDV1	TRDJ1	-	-	CALGPFIPTLVWRTGETDKLIF	TGTGCTCTTGGGCCCTTCATTCCTACACTTGTATGGAGGACTGGGGAAACCGATAAACTCATCTTT
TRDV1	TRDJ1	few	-	CALLPIRSGWGGTTDKLIF	TGTGCTCTCCTCCCTATTCGCAGTGGGTGGGGCGGAACCACCGATAAACTCATCTTT
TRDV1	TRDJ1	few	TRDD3	CALGEWGSRGYAEALIF	TGTGCTCTTGGGGAATGGGGTTCCAGGGGATACGCTGAGGCACTCATCTTT
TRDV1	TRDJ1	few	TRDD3	CALGEMRLGETCRKSYTDKLIF	TGTGCTCTTGGGGAAATGCGTCTGGGGGAAACTTGTAGGAAATCGTACACCGATAAACTCATCTTT
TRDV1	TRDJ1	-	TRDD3	CALGVSLPTGIPPDKLIF	TGTGCTCTTGGGGTTTCCTTACCGACGGGGATACCTCCCGATAAACTCATCTTT
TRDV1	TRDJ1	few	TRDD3	CALGWGIVGGYTDKLIF	TGTGCTCTTGGCTGGGGGATAGTGGGCGGGTACACCGATAAACTCATCTTT
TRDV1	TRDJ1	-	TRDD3	CALGEQPPTTGGGCSDKLIF	TGTGCTCTTGGGGAACAACCTCCTACGACTGGGGGGGGGTGCTCCGATAAACTCATCTTT
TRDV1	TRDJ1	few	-	CALGGSRLFDKLIF	TGTGCTCTTGGGGGCTCTCGCCTCTTCGATAAACTCATCTTT
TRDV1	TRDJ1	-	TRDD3	CALGELLGRLPSGIRADKLIF	TGTGCTCTTGGGGAACTTCTGGGCCGACTTCCGTCGGGGATACGCGCCGATAAACTCATCTTT
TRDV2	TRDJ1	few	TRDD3	CACDTPTGGYASGDKLIF	TGTGCCTGTGACACCCCTACTGGGGGATACGCGTCGGGCGATAAACTCATCTTT
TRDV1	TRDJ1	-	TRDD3	CALGDHTPGDTRDKLIF	TGTGCTCTTGGGGACCACACGCCTGGGGATACGCGCGATAAACTCATCTTT
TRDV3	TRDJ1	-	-	CAFFFFVGGDPGDKLIF	TGTGCCTTTTTTTTTTTCGTGGGAGGGGATCCCGGCGATAAACTCATCTTT
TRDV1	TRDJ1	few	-	CALVGNPAVLAINLIF	TGTGCTCTCGTGGGGAACCCCGCGGTATTAGCGATAAATCTCATCTTT
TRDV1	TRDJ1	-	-	CALGEAHYLTGGTDKLIF	TGTGCTCTTGGGGAAGCCCACTACCTAACCGGGGGGACCGATAAACTCATCTTT
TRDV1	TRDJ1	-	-	CALGGLTFSRNTDKLIF	TGTGCTCTTGGGGGGCTGACCTTCTCACGCAACACCGATAAACTCATCTTT
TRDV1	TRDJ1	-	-	CALGELHPLEYTDKLIF	TGTGCTCTTGGGGAACTTCATCCTCTGGAGTACACCGATAAACTCATCTTT
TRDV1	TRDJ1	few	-	CALGELSPTTEGATDKLIF	TGTGCTCTTGGGGAACTTTCGCCTACTACCGAGGGGGCAACCGATAAACTCATCTTT
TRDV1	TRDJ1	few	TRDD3	CALGEPLFPTWGICTDKLIF	TGTGCTCTTGGGGAACCTCTATTCCCTACATGGGGGATTTGCACCGATAAACTCATCTTT
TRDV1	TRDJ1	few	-	CALGEHCYSFDKLIF	TGTGCTCTTGGGGAACATTGTTATTCTTTCGATAAACTCATCTTT
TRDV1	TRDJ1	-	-	CALGELHFLGGILRYTDKLIF	TGTGCTCTTGGGGAACTCCACTTCCTGGGCGGGATACTTCGATACACCGATAAACTCATCTTT